Below, one T cell receptor (beta chain) is given with its context. This clonotype is labeled medium-sized (0.01 to 0.1%). Its antigen is unknown. No much larger clone exists at a distance of one base, and base qualities are not known. cDNA synthesis used template-switch 5'RACE with a primer carrying a 10-nucleotide random unique molecular identifier tagging each TCR transcript. Every sequencing run yielded over 160 million TCR-beta sequences covering 15-18 subjects. The RNeasy kit was used to extract total RNA. The KAPA Real-time Library Amplification kit was used to amplify TCR-beta VDJ regions with primers targeting the TCR constant region and the 5'RACE anchor. A first PCR added sample indexes and Illumina adaptors, and a second PCR then raised library yield. The roughly 650 bp TCR product was size-selected on a 2% E-gel SizeSelection system after Ampure bead purification. Before pooling, library quality was checked on a Bioanalyzer, concentration was measured with Qubit, and libraries were quantified with the Kapa Library Quantification kit. An Illumina HiSeq 2500 was used to sequence the libraries paired-end at 2 x 150 bp. To increase sequence diversity, about 23-30% phiX was spiked into each library pool. Under the source paper's analysis protocol: Quality-filtered reads were processed with the UMI-based MiGEC pipeline, which removed over 85% of raw TCR sequences during error correction. IMGT germline references were used for alignment of VDJ genes, and clonotypes were defined by a unique CDR3 amino acid sequence together with V-J genes. Clonal expansion, Shannon diversity and CDR3 relatedness were evaluated with VDJtools (CalcPairwiseDistances, ClusterSamples), while phylogenetic trees were built in CLCbio workbench. A clone was classed as expanded if it had 8 or more unique UMIs, a cutoff based on coefficient-of-variation modelling across technical triplicates. The raw public data were reprocessed by TCRdb itself: fastp quality trimming at Q25, MiXCR clonotype calling, in-frame beta chains only. All rows with the same CDR3 protein become a single entry with the most common DNA and genes. TCRdb's processing, not the authors' own work, is the source of the V and J calls. Counted in this sample were roughly 18,000 distinct CDR3 sequences; 27% of them appeared once. The ten largest account for roughly a third of the sample.

Cut back by 3 bases and 5 bases, the V and J ends lie 19 bases apart. Taken from cysteine to phenylalanine, the CDR3 has 16 residues. CDR3 DNA only is kept here, 48 bases in frame from base 1. This record belongs to a study of neurological immune-mediated disorders (dated by TCRdb to the late 2010s). With respect to the entire study: Peripheral blood TCR-beta repertoires from patients with HTLV-I-associated myelopathy (HAM/TSP), patients with multiple sclerosis, and healthy controls were compared in the study using UMI-based sequencing. The 95 to 120 TCR-beta libraries included longitudinal samples, technical triplicates and paired sorted CD4+ and CD8+ T-cell subsets alongside PBMC samples. The cohort comprised 60 to 75 subjects: roughly 15 HAM/TSP patients, 35 or so multiple sclerosis patients and 20 healthy controls.

For the unsorted PBMC libraries, 2 million PBMCs were stored in RNAlater at -80 degrees C until RNA extraction and were used to generate the libraries. Peripheral blood underwent Ficoll-Hypaque density gradient centrifugation to isolate PBMCs, which were then cryopreserved in liquid nitrogen. Here is what the overall study found, with its caveats: No identical CDR3 amino acid sequences were shared among expanded clones across subjects, suggesting private TCR-beta repertoires in all groups. TCR clonal expansion was highest in HAM/TSP patients and lowest in MS patients, with MS patients falling below even healthy controls.

Sequenced input: PBMCs. The rearrangement combines TRBV12-3 or TRBV12-4 with TRBJ2-5; the D gene is possibly TRBD1 or TRBD2, with 5 bases matching each. The receptor's source is a man aged 50 to 60 with HTLV-1-associated myelopathy (HAM/TSP). The DNA sequence is TGTGCCAGCAGTTTTTTTGCCGGGGCGGACGGGGAGACCCAGTACTTC. It specifies CASSFFAGADGETQYF.